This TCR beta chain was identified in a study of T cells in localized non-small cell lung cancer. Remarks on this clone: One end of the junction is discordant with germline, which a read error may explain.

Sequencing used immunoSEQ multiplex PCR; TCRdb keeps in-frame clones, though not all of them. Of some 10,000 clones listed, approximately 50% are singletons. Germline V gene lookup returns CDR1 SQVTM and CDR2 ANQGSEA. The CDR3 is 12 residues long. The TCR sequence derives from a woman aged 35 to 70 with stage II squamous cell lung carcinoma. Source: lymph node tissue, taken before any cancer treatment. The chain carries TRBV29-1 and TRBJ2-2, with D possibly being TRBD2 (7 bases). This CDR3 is CSVERGAGELFF. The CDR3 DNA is TGCAGCGTTGAACGGGGGGCCGGGGAACTGTTTTTT.